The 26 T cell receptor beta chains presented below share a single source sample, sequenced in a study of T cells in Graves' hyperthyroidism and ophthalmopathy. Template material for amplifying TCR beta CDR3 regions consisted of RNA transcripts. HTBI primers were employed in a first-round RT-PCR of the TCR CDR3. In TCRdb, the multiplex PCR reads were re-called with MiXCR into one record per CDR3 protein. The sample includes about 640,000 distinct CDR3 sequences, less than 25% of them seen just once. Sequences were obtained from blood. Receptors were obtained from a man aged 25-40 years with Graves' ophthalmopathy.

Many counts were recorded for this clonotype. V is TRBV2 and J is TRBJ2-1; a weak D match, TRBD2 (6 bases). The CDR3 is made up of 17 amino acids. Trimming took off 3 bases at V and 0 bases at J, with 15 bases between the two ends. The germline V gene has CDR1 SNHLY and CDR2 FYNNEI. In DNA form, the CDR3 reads TGTGCCAGCAGTGATACCGGGACTTACAGCTCCTACAATGAGCAGTTCTTC. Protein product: CASSDTGTYSSYNEQFF.

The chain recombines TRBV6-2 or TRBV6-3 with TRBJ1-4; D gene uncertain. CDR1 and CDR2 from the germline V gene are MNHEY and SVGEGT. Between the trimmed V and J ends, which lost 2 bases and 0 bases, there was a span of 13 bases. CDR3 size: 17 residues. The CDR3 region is CASSYTLSGATNEKLFF. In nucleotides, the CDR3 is TGTGCCAGCAGTTACACCCTGTCCGGCGCAACTAATGAAAAACTGTTTTTT.

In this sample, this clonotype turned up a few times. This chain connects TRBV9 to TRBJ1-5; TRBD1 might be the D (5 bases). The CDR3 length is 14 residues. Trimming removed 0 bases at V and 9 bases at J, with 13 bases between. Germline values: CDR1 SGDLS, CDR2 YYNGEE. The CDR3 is CASSVEGRESPQHF. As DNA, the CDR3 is TGTGCCAGCAGCGTAGAGGGGAGGGAGTCGCCCCAGCATTTT. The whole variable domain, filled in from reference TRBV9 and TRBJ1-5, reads DSGVTQTPKHLITATGQRVTLRCSPRSGDLSVYWYQQSLDQGLQFLIQYYNGEERAKGNILERFSAQQFPDLHSELNLSSLELGDSALYFCASSVEGRESPQHFGDGTRLSIL.

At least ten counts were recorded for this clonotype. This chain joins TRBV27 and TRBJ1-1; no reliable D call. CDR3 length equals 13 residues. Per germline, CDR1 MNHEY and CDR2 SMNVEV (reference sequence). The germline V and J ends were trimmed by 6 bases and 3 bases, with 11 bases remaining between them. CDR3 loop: CASSSPGYTEAFF. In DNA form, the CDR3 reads TGTGCCAGCAGCTCTCCCGGGTACACTGAAGCTTTCTTT.

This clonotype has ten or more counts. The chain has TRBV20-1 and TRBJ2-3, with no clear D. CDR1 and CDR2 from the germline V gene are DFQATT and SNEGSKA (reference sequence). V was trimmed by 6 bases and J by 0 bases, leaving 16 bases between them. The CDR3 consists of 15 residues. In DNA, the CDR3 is TGCAGTGCCGGACCCATGGGCAGCAGCACAGATACGCAGTATTTT. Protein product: CSAGPMGSSTDTQYF.

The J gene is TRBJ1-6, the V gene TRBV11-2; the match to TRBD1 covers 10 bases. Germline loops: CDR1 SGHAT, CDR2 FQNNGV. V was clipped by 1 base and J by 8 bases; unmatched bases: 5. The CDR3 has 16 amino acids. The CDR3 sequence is CASSLGWDRGYSPLHF. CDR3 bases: TGTGCCAGCAGCTTAGGGTGGGACAGGGGATATTCACCCCTCCACTTT.

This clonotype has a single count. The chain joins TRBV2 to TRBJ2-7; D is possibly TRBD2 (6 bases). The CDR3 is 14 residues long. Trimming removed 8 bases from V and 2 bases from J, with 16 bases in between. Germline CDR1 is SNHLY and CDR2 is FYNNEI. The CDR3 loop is CASERRGSAYEQYF. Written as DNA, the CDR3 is TGTGCCAGCGAAAGGAGGGGCAGCGCCTACGAGCAGTACTTC. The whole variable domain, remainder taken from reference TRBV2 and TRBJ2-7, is EPEVTQTPSHQVTQMGQEVILRCVPISNHLYFYWYRQILGQKVEFLVSFYNNEISEKSEIFDDQFSVERPDGSNFTLKIRSTKLEDSAMYFCASERRGSAYEQYFGPGTRLTVT.

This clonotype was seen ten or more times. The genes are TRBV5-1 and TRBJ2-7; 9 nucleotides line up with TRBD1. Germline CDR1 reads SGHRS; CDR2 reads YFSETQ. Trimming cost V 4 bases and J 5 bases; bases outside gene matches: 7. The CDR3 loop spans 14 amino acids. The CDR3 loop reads CASSHPGQGHEQYF. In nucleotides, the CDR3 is TGCGCCAGCAGCCATCCGGGACAGGGCCACGAGCAGTACTTC.

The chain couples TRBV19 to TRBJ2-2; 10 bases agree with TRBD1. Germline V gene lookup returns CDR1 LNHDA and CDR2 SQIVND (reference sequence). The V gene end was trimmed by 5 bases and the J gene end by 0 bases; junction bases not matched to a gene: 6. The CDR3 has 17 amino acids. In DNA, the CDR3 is TGTGCCAGTAGTGCTGCGGGACAGGGGACGAACACCGGGGAGCTGTTTTTT. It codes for CASSAAGQGTNTGELFF.

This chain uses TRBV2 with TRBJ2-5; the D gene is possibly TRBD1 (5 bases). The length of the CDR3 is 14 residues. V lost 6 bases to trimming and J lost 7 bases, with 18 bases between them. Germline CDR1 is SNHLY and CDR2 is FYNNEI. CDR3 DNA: TGTGCCAGCAGCCGAACCCAAAATACAGGGACCCAGTACTTC. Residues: CASSRTQNTGTQYF.

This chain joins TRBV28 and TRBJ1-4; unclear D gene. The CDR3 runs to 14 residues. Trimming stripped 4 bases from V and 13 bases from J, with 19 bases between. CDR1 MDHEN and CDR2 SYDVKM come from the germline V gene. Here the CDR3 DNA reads TGTGCCAGCAGTTCATCGGGGAGTCTCAGGCGACTGTTTTTT. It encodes CASSSSGSLRRLFF.

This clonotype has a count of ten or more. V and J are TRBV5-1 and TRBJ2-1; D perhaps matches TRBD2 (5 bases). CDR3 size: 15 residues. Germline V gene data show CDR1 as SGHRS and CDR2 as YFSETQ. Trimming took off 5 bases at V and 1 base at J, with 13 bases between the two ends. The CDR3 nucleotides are TGCGCCAGCAGTTCGGGGTCCACTTCCTACAATGAGCAGTTCTTC. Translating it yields CASSSGSTSYNEQFF.

The CDR3 loop reads CSARDGSRETQYF. Written as DNA, the CDR3 is TGCAGTGCTAGAGATGGGTCCCGGGAGACCCAGTACTTC. V and J are TRBV20-1 and TRBJ2-5; no clear D. The V end lost 0 bases, the J end lost 5 bases, and 10 bases lay between the germline ends. The germline V gene has CDR1 DFQATT and CDR2 SNEGSKA (reference sequence). The length of the CDR3 is 13 residues.

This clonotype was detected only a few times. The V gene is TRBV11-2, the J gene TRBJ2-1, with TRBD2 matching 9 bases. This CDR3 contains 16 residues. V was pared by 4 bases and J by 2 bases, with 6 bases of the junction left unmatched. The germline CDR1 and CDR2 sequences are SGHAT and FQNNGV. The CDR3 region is CASSSASGIAYNEQFF. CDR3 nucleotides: TGTGCCAGCAGCTCCGCTAGCGGGATAGCCTACAATGAGCAGTTCTTC.

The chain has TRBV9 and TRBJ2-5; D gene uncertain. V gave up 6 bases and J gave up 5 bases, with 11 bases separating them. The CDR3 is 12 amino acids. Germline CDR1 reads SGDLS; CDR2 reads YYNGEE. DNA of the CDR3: TGTGCCAGCATAAGCCACGGGGAGACCCAGTACTTC. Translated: CASISHGETQYF.

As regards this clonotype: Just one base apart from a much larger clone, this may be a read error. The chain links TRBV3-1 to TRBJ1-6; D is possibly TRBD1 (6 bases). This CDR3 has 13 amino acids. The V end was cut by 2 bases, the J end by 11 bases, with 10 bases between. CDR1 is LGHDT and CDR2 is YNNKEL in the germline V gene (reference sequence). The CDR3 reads CASSQNRDPPLHF. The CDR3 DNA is TGTGCCAGCAGCCAAAACAGGGATCCACCCCTCCACTTT.

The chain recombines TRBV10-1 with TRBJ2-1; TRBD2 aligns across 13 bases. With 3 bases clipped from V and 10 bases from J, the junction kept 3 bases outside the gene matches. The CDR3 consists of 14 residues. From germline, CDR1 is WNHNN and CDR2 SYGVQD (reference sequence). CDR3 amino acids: CASSDGLAGEEQFF. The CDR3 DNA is TGCGCCAGCAGTGACGGACTAGCGGGAGAGGAGCAGTTCTTC.

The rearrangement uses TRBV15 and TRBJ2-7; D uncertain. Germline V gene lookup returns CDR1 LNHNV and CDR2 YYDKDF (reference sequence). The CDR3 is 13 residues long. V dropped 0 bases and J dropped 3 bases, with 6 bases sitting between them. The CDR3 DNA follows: TGTGCCACCAGCAGAGATCCCCTCTACGAGCAGTACTTC. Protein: CATSRDPLYEQYF. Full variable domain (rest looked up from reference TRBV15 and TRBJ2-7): DAMVIQNPRYQVTQFGKPVTLSCSQTLNHNVMYWYQQKSSQAPKLLFHYYDKDFNNEADTPDNFQSRRPNTSFCFLDIRSPGLGDTAMYLCATSRDPLYEQYFGPGTRLTVT.

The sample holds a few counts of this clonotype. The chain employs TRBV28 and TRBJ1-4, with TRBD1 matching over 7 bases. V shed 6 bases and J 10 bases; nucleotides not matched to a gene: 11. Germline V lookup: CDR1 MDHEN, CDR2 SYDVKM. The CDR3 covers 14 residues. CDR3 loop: CASRVPGTAGKLFF. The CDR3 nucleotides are TGTGCCAGCAGAGTTCCCGGGACAGCGGGAAAACTGTTTTTT.

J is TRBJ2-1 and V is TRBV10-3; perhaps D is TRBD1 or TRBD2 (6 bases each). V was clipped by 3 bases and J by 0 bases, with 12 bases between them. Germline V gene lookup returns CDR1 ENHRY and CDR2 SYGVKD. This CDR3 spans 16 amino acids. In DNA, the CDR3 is TGTGCCATCAGTGAACGGGGGCGGGACTCCTACAATGAGCAGTTCTTC. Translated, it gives CAISERGRDSYNEQFF.

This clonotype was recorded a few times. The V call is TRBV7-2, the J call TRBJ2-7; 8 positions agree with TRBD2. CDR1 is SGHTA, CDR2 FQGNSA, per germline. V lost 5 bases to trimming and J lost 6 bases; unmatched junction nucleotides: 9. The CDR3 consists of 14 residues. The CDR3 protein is CASSPPGTRGEQYF. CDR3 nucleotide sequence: TGTGCCAGCAGCCCTCCCGGGACTAGGGGCGAGCAGTACTTC.

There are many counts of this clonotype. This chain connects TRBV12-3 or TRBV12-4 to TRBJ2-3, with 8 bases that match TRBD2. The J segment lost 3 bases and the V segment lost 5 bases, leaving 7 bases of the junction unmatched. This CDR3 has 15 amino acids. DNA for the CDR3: TGTGCCAGCAGTCCCCCAGCGGGAGTTACAGATACGCAGTATTTT. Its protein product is CASSPPAGVTDTQYF.

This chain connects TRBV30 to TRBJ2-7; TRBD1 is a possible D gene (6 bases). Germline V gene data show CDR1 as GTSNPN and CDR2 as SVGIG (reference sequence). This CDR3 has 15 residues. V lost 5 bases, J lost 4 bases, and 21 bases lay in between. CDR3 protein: CAWGPQGTPFYEQYF. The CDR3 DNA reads TGTGCCTGGGGGCCTCAGGGGACACCCTTTTACGAGCAGTACTTC.

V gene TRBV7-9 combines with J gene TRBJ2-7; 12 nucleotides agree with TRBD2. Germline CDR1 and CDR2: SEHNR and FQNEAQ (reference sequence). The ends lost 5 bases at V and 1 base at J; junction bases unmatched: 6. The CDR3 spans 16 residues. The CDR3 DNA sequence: TGTGCCAGCAGCGACTCCGGACTAGCGGGATCCTACGAGCAGTACTTC. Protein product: CASSDSGLAGSYEQYF.

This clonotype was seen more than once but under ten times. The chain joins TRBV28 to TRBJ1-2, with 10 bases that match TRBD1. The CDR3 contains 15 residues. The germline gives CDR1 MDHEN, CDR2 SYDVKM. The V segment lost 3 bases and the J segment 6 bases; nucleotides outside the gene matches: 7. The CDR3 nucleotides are TGTGCCAGCAGTTTTCCGGGACAGGGGATGAATGGCTACACCTTC. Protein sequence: CASSFPGQGMNGYTF.

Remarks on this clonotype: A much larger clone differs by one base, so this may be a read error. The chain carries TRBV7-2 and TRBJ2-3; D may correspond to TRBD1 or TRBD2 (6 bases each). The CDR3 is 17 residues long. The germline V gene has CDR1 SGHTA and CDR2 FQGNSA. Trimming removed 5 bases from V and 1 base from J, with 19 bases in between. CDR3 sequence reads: CASSPESRGDGTDTQYF. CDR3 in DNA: TGTGCCAGCAGCCCGGAGAGTAGGGGGGACGGCACAGATACGCAGTATTTT. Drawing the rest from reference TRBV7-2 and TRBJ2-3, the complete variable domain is GAGVSQSPSNKVTEKGKDVELRCDPISGHTALYWYRQSLGQGLEFLIYFQGNSAPDKSGLPSDRFSAERTGGSVSTLTIQRTQQEDSAVYLCASSPESRGDGTDTQYFGPGTRLTVL.